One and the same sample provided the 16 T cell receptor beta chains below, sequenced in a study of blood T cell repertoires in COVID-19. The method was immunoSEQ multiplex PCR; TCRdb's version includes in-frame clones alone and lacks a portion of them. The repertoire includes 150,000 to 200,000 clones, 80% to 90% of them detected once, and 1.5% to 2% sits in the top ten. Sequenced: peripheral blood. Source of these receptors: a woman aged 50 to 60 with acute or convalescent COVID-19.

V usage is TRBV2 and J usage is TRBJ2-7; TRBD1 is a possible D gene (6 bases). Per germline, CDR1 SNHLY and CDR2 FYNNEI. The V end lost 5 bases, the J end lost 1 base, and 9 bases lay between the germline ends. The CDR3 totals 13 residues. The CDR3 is CASSLDRSYEQYF. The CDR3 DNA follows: TGTGCCAGCAGTTTGGACAGATCCTACGAGCAGTACTTC.

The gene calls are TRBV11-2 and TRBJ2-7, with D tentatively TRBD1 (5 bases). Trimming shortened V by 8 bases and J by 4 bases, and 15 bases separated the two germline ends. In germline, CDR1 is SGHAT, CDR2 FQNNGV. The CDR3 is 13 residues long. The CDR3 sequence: CASGKAREYEQYF. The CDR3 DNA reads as TGTGCCAGCGGAAAGGCCAGGGAATACGAGCAGTACTTC.

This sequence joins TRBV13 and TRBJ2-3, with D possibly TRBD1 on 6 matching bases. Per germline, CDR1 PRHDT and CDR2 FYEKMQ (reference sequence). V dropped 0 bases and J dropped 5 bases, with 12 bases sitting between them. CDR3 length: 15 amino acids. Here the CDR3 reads CASSLGQGRGDTQYF. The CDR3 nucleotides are TGTGCCAGCAGCTTAGGCCAGGGGCGTGGAGATACGCAGTATTTT.

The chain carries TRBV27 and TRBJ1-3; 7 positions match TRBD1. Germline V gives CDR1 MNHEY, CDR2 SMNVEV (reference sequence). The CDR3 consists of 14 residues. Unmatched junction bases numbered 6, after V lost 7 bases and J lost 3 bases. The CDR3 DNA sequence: TGTGCCAGCAAACCAGGGACAGATGGAAACACCATATATTTT. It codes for CASKPGTDGNTIYF.

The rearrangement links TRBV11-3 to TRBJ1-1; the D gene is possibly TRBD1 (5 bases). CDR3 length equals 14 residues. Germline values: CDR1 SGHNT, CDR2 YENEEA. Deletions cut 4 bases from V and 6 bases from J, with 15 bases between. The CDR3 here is CASSYNPGGAEAFF. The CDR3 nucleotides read TGTGCCAGCAGCTATAATCCGGGGGGGGCTGAAGCTTTCTTT.

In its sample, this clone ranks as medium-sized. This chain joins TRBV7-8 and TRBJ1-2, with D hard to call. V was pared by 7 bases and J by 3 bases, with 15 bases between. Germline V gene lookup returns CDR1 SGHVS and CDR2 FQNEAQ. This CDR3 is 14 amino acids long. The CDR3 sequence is CASTPGRTDYGYTF. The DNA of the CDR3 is TGTGCCAGCACCCCGGGCAGGACTGACTATGGCTACACCTTC.

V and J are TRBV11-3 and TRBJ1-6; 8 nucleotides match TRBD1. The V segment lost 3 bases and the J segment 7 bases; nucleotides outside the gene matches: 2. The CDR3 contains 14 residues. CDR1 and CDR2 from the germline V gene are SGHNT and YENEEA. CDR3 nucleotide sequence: TGTGCCAGCAGCTTCCAGGGGGCGAATTCACCCCTCCACTTT. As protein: CASSFQGANSPLHF.

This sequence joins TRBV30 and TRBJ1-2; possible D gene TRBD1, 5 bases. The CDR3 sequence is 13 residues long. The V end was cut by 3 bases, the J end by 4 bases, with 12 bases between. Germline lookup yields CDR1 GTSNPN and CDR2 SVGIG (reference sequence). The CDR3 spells CAWRETGFYGYTF. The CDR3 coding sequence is TGTGCCTGGAGAGAAACAGGATTCTATGGCTACACCTTC. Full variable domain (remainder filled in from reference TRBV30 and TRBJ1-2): SQTIHQWPATLVQPVGSPLSLECTVEGTSNPNLYWYRQAAGRGLQLLFYSVGIGQISSEVPQNLSASRPQDRQFILSSKKLLLSDSGFYLCAWRETGFYGYTFGSGTRLTVV.

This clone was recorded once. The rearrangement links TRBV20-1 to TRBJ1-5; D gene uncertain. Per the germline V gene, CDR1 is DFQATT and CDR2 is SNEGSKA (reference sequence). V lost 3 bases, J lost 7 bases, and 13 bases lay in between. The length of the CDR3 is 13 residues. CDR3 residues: CSASGGFQQPQHF. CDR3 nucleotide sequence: TGCAGTGCTAGTGGAGGATTTCAGCAGCCCCAGCATTTT.

The chain's CDR3 is CASSQEGGYEQYF. The CDR3 DNA follows: TGCGCCAGCAGCCAAGAGGGGGGCTACGAGCAGTACTTC. V usage is TRBV4-3 and J usage is TRBJ2-7; D is possibly TRBD2 (6 bases). This CDR3 is 13 amino acids long. The V gene's germline CDR1 is LGHNA and CDR2 YSLEER. The V end lost 0 bases, the J end lost 3 bases, and 6 bases lay between the germline ends.

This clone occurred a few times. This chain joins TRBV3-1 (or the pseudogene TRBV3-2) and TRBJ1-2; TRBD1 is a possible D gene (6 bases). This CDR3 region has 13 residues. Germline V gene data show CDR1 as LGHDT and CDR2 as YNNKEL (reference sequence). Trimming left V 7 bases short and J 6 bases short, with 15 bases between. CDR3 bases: TGTGCCAGCACCCCCAGGGGAATCCATGGCTACACCTTC. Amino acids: CASTPRGIHGYTF.

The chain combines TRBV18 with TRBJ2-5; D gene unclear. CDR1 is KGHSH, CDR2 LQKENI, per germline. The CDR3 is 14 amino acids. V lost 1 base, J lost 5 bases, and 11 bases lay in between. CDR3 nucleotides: TGTGCCAGCTCACCACGACGTAGCCCGGAGACCCAGTACTTC. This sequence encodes CASSPRRSPETQYF.

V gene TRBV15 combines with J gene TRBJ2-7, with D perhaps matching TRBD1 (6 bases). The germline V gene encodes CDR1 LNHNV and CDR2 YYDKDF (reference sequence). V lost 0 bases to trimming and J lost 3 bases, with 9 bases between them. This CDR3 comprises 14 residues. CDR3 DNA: TGTGCCACCAGCAGAGAGGACAGATTCTACGAGCAGTACTTC. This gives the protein CATSREDRFYEQYF.

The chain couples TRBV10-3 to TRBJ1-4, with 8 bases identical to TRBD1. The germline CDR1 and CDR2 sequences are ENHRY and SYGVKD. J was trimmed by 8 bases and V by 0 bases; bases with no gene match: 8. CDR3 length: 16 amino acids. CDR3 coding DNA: TGTGCCATCAGTGAGTCGACGGGCAGGGGGCGAGAAAAACTGTTTTTT. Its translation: CAISESTGRGREKLFF.

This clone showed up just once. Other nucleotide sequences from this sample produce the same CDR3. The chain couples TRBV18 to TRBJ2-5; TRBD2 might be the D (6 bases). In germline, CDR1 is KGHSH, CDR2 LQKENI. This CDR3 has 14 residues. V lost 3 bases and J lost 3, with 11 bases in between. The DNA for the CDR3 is TGTGCCAGCTCACCCCCGGGACTGGAAGAGACCCAGTACTTC. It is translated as CASSPPGLEETQYF.

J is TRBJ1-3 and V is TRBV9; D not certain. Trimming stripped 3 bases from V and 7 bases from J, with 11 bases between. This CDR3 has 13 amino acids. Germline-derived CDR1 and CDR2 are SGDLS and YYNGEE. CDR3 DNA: TGTGCCAGCAGCGCGGGGATCCGGAACACCATATATTTT. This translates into CASSAGIRNTIYF.